The entry that follows covers one T cell receptor (beta chain) sequence. Its antigen remains unknown. This sample is drawn from a study of post-analysis software for immune sequencing data. Study observations and caveats: Versus controls, multiple sclerosis patients showed significantly lower diversity (normalized Chao1).

Unique molecular identifiers tagged the TCR beta cDNA libraries. T cells numbering roughly 1 to 10 million yielded cDNA molecules that totaled around 500,000. TCRdb itself ran the PCR reads through MiXCR, one entry per CDR3 protein. The sample has hundreds of thousands of distinct CDR3 sequences; around 64% are singletons. This clonotype was obtained from a girl aged 2-10 years with multiple sclerosis. The material sequenced was blood.

CDR3 DNA: TGCAGTGCTGGGAGGGGCGGGAATATCAACGAGCAGTACTTC. The encoded protein is CSAGRGGNINEQYF. The rearrangement links TRBV20-1 to TRBJ2-7; 7 bases line up with TRBD2. This CDR3 comprises 14 residues. The V segment lost 5 bases and the J segment 5 bases; nucleotides outside the gene matches: 12. CDR1 is DFQATT and CDR2 is SNEGSKA in the germline V gene (reference sequence).